This TCR beta chain is from a study of shared clonotypes between healthy human individuals. The wider study: CD4 naive and CD4 memory each took three plates per donor, while CD8 naive took two and CD8 memory one.

The CDR3 spans 12 residues. Germline values: CDR1 SGHVS, CDR2 FNYEAQ. V was clipped by 5 bases and J by 9 bases, with 13 bases between them. Findings and limits, study-wide: Memory subsets had estimated richness that was generally smaller than that of naive subsets.

Template for every sorted-subset replicate PCR totaled about 200 ng DNA, 30,000 to 35,000 T cell genomes. Assay used: immunoSEQ multiplex PCR; TCRdb lists only in-frame clones, some missing. The sample has 1,400,000 or so clones, approximately 98.5% seen once. A word on this clone: Its antigen remains unidentified.

V gene TRBV7-6 combines with J gene TRBJ2-5, with D tentatively TRBD2 (5 bases). The clonotype comes from a man aged 30 to 45 in good health. Sequencing input: naive CD4+ T cells sorted from blood. Subset described: CD45RA+ positively selected. The CDR3 here is CASSPIREAQYF. The CDR3 DNA reads as TGTGCCAGCAGCCCGATCCGGGAAGCCCAGTACTTC.